This is a list of T cell receptor beta chains from one sample in a study of blood T cell repertoires in COVID-19. The assay was immunoSEQ multiplex PCR, and TCRdb's table has in-frame clones only and misses some. This table holds roughly 75,000 clones, 75% to 90% found once. The sample was peripheral blood. The receptors derive from an elderly man with COVID-19, enrolled during active disease. CDR3s include the opening cysteine and the closing phenylalanine or tryptophan. The order of the fields is V gene, D gene, clone size, J gene, CDR3 DNA, CDR3 protein. The D gene is left open where the match is weak. Size is omitted from some rows. Given values are once, few, many or a class for expanded clones.

v_call: TRBV3-1/TRBV3-2
d_call: .
clone_size: .
j_call: TRBJ2-2
cdr3_nt: TGTGCCAGCAGCCAAGCCGACACAGCGAACACCGGGGAGCTGTTTTTT
cdr3_aa: CASSQADTANTGELFF

v_call: TRBV11-3
d_call: .
clone_size: few
j_call: TRBJ1-5
cdr3_nt: TGTGCCAGCAGCCCGGGGTTCTATCAGCCCCAGCATTTT
cdr3_aa: CASSPGFYQPQHF

v_call: TRBV9
d_call: TRBD1
clone_size: .
j_call: TRBJ1-1
cdr3_nt: TGTGCCAGCAGCGCCCGGGACAGGGGATACAGTCAACAAGGGGGAGAAAAAGCTTTCTTT
cdr3_aa: CASSARDRGYSQQGGEKAFF

v_call: TRBV9
d_call: .
clone_size: .
j_call: TRBJ2-6
cdr3_nt: TGTGCCAGCAGCGCAGGGCACTCTGGGGCCAACGTCCTGACTTTC
cdr3_aa: CASSAGHSGANVLTF

v_call: TRBV2
d_call: .
clone_size: .
j_call: TRBJ1-1
cdr3_nt: TGTGCCAGCAGCGGACAATTGAACACTGAAGCTTTCTTT
cdr3_aa: CASSGQLNTEAFF

v_call: TRBV7-9
d_call: TRBD1
clone_size: .
j_call: TRBJ1-5
cdr3_nt: TGTGCCAGCAGCTTAGGAACAGGGGGTCGGAATCAGCCCCAGCATTTT
cdr3_aa: CASSLGTGGRNQPQHF

v_call: TRBV5-8
d_call: TRBD1
clone_size: .
j_call: TRBJ1-6
cdr3_nt: TGTGCCAGCAGCCGGGGACAGGGGGTGGATTCACCCCTCCACTTT
cdr3_aa: CASSRGQGVDSPLHF

v_call: TRBV9
d_call: .
clone_size: .
j_call: TRBJ2-1
cdr3_nt: TGTGCCAGCAGCGTAGCGTGGACAGACAATGAGCAGTTCTTC
cdr3_aa: CASSVAWTDNEQFF

v_call: TRBV12-3/TRBV12-4
d_call: .
clone_size: once
j_call: TRBJ1-2
cdr3_nt: TGTGCCAGCAGTCAACAGTCTAACTATGGCTACACCTTC
cdr3_aa: CASSQQSNYGYTF

v_call: TRBV18
d_call: TRBD2
clone_size: .
j_call: TRBJ2-1
cdr3_nt: TGTGCCAGCTTAAACAGCGGGGGGGCCGTAAATGAGCAGTTCTTC
cdr3_aa: CASLNSGGAVNEQFF

v_call: TRBV7-2
d_call: .
clone_size: .
j_call: TRBJ2-3
cdr3_nt: TGTGCCAGCAGCTTAGGGGGGCCGTACACAGATACGCAGTATTTT
cdr3_aa: CASSLGGPYTDTQYF

v_call: TRBV19
d_call: TRBD1
clone_size: .
j_call: TRBJ1-1
cdr3_nt: TGTGCCAGTAGCCGGACAGGGGGCCGCACTGAAGCTTTCTTT
cdr3_aa: CASSRTGGRTEAFF

v_call: TRBV24-1
d_call: TRBD2
clone_size: once
j_call: TRBJ2-1
cdr3_nt: TGTGCCACCAGTGATTGGCTAGCGGGGGGTCACAATGAGCAGTTCTTC
cdr3_aa: CATSDWLAGGHNEQFF

v_call: TRBV23-1
d_call: .
clone_size: .
j_call: TRBJ2-4
cdr3_nt: TGCGCCAGCATATCCCCGGACAAGGGCAAAAACATTCAGTACTTC
cdr3_aa: CASISPDKGKNIQYF

v_call: TRBV18
d_call: .
clone_size: .
j_call: TRBJ1-5
cdr3_nt: TGTGCCAGCTCACTAACAGGAACAGACAATCAGCCCCAGCATTTT
cdr3_aa: CASSLTGTDNQPQHF

v_call: TRBV9
d_call: TRBD2
clone_size: .
j_call: TRBJ2-5
cdr3_nt: TGTGCCAGCAGTCGGGGCGACGGGGGGGCAGAGACCCAGTACTTC
cdr3_aa: CASSRGDGGAETQYF

v_call: TRBV27
d_call: TRBD2
clone_size: once
j_call: TRBJ2-1
cdr3_nt: TGTGCCAGCACTCACCGCGGGCTAGCGGGGGGAGAAGAGCAGTTCTTC
cdr3_aa: CASTHRGLAGGEEQFF

v_call: TRBV2
d_call: TRBD1
clone_size: .
j_call: TRBJ1-2
cdr3_nt: TGTGCCAGCAAGCGGACAGGGATCTATGGCTACACCTTC
cdr3_aa: CASKRTGIYGYTF

v_call: TRBV4-1
d_call: TRBD2
clone_size: .
j_call: TRBJ2-5
cdr3_nt: TGCGCCAGCAGCGAAAATCGCCTAGCGGGGGGCAGCCAAGAGACCCAGTACTTC
cdr3_aa: CASSENRLAGGSQETQYF

v_call: TRBV18
d_call: .
clone_size: few
j_call: TRBJ1-5
cdr3_nt: TGTGCCAGCTCACCACTACGAGGTGGGGCCGATCAGCCCCAGCATTTT
cdr3_aa: CASSPLRGGADQPQHF

v_call: TRBV7-2
d_call: TRBD1
clone_size: .
j_call: TRBJ1-2
cdr3_nt: TGTGCCAGCAGCTTAGGGGACAGAATCTATGGCTACACCTTC
cdr3_aa: CASSLGDRIYGYTF

v_call: TRBV10-3
d_call: TRBD2
clone_size: .
j_call: TRBJ2-2
cdr3_nt: TGTGCCATCAGTAGACGACTAGCGGGGGCGAACACCGGGGAGCTGTTTTTT
cdr3_aa: CAISRRLAGANTGELFF

v_call: TRBV6-5
d_call: .
clone_size: .
j_call: TRBJ1-1
cdr3_nt: TGTGCCAGCAGTTCACAGAGGGACACTGAAGCTTTCTTT
cdr3_aa: CASSSQRDTEAFF

v_call: TRBV10-3
d_call: .
clone_size: few
j_call: TRBJ2-1
cdr3_nt: TGTGCCATCAGTGAGGGGCGCGTTAGTGAGCAGTTCTTC
cdr3_aa: CAISEGRVSEQFF

v_call: TRBV5-1
d_call: .
clone_size: .
j_call: TRBJ2-2
cdr3_nt: TGCGCCAGCAGCTTGCAGAACACCGGGGAGCTGTTTTTT
cdr3_aa: CASSLQNTGELFF

v_call: TRBV6-1
d_call: .
clone_size: .
j_call: TRBJ1-5
cdr3_nt: TGTGCCAGCAGTGACCGGGGTAGGGAACAGCCCCAGCATTTT
cdr3_aa: CASSDRGREQPQHF

v_call: TRBV27
d_call: .
clone_size: once
j_call: TRBJ1-6
cdr3_nt: TGTGCCAGCAGTCCACGCGCTCGTCCTGTCTATAATTCACTCCTCCACTTT
cdr3_aa: CASSPRARPVYNSLLHF

v_call: TRBV27
d_call: .
clone_size: .
j_call: TRBJ2-1
cdr3_nt: TGTGCCAGCAGTCCCCATGGCCAGAACAATGAGCAGTTCTTC
cdr3_aa: CASSPHGQNNEQFF

v_call: TRBV4-3
d_call: .
clone_size: .
j_call: TRBJ1-2
cdr3_nt: TGCGCCAGCAGCCAAGAAAATCGGGTGCTCGGGGGCTACACCTTC
cdr3_aa: CASSQENRVLGGYTF